This passage covers 11 T cell receptor beta chains from one sample sequenced in a study of control samples from healthy donors and cancer patients. The repertoire was sequenced with immunoSEQ multiplex PCR; TCRdb's copy has only in-frame clones and lacks some. The sample includes some 130,000 clones, approximately 94% of them seen just once. The sequencing sample was made of PBMCs. The receptors were gathered from a man aged 50 or older with head and neck cancer.

This chain's CDR3 is CASSIGTSGGAGDTQYF. The CDR3 coding sequence is TGTGCCAGTAGTATTGGGACTAGCGGGGGGGCAGGAGATACGCAGTATTTT. This chain connects TRBV19 to TRBJ2-3, with TRBD2 matching over 16 bases. CDR1 and CDR2 from the germline V gene are LNHDA and SQIVND (reference sequence). This CDR3 comprises 17 residues. V shed 3 bases and J 5 bases; nucleotides not matched to a gene: 5.

The chain combines TRBV5-5 with TRBJ1-4, with D tentatively TRBD1 (5 bases). The CDR3 length is 16 residues. Germline CDR1 reads SGHKS; CDR2 reads YYEKEE (reference sequence). V was shortened by 4 bases and J by 8 bases, with 21 bases between the two germline ends. CDR3 residues: CASSVGPRGQEEKLFF. The CDR3 DNA sequence: TGTGCCAGCAGCGTGGGACCGAGGGGCCAGGAGGAAAAACTGTTTTTT.

The chain joins TRBV7-9 to TRBJ2-5; tentative D call: TRBD2 (7 bases). Germline CDR1 SEHNR, CDR2 FQNEAQ (reference sequence). The V end was cut by 5 bases, the J end by 10 bases, with 20 bases between. This CDR3 comprises 14 residues. The CDR3 is CASSTLRGAMDQYF. The CDR3 nucleotides read TGTGCCAGCAGCACCCTACGGGGGGCGATGGACCAGTACTTC.

The V gene is TRBV6-2 or TRBV6-3, the J gene TRBJ2-7, with TRBD1 matching 9 bases. The CDR3 sequence is 15 residues long. Germline CDR1 is MNHEY and CDR2 is SVGEGT. V was pared by 4 bases and J by 3 bases, with 7 bases of the junction left unmatched. In DNA form, the CDR3 reads TGTGCCAGCAGTTCTGCCCGGGACAGGGTCTACGAGCAGTACTTC. It codes for CASSSARDRVYEQYF.

The chain recombines TRBV5-1 with TRBJ2-5; 8 nucleotides line up with TRBD1. CDR1 and CDR2 (germline): SGHRS, YFSETQ. V was clipped by 2 bases and J by 5 bases; unmatched bases: 11. This CDR3 spans 16 amino acids. In DNA form, the CDR3 reads TGCGCCAGCAGCTTAAGACAGGGGAAGGGTCGGGAGACCCAGTACTTC. This encodes CASSLRQGKGRETQYF.

The J gene is TRBJ2-5, the V gene TRBV14; weak D call: TRBD1 (5 bases). Germline V gene data show CDR1 as SGHDN and CDR2 as FVKESK. Trimming took 3 bases from V and 1 from J, leaving 9 bases between them. The CDR3 contains 14 residues. CDR3 sequence (DNA): TGTGCCAGCAGCCATCCCCAGGGCCAAGAGACCCAGTACTTC. It translates to CASSHPQGQETQYF.

The CDR3 here is CATSRDRGLGYEQFF. In nucleotides, the CDR3 is TGTGCCACCAGCAGAGATCGCGGACTAGGTTATGAGCAGTTCTTC. V and J are TRBV15 and TRBJ2-1; TRBD2 aligns across 7 bases. V dropped 0 bases and J dropped 8; count of bases not matched to a gene: 7. This CDR3 spans 15 amino acids. Looked up from germline, CDR1 is LNHNV and CDR2 is YYDKDF (reference sequence).

The rearrangement joins TRBV6-2 or TRBV6-3 to TRBJ1-2; D uncertain. This CDR3 region has 12 residues. V shed 4 bases and J shed 13 bases, with 16 bases lying between them. Germline CDR1 and CDR2: MNHEY and SVGEGT. This chain's CDR3 is CASSWTSLSRTF. CDR3 bases: TGTGCCAGCAGTTGGACTTCACTGTCCCGCACCTTC.

CDR3 coding DNA: TGTGCCAGCAGCTCCCGACAGGGAGGCCCCGGGGAGCTGTTTTTT. Protein: CASSSRQGGPGELFF. J is TRBJ2-2 and V is TRBV11-3; D perhaps matches TRBD1 (7 bases). Trimming stripped 4 bases from V and 6 bases from J, with 15 bases between. CDR1 is SGHNT, CDR2 YENEEA, per germline. CDR3 length: 15 amino acids.

The chain couples TRBV2 to TRBJ2-1; D is undetermined. The CDR3 runs to 10 residues. CDR1 and CDR2 from the germline V gene are SNHLY and FYNNEI. With 3 bases removed from V and 15 bases from J, the gap between germline ends came to 9 bases. CDR3 protein: CASSDQRGFF. The CDR3 DNA reads as TGTGCCAGCAGTGACCAGCGAGGGTTCTTC.

V usage is TRBV28 and J usage is TRBJ1-3; D unclear. CDR3 length: 12 amino acids. Trimming pared 5 bases from V and 8 bases from J, leaving 10 bases between. CDR1 is MDHEN, CDR2 SYDVKM, per germline. The CDR3, as DNA: TGTGCCAGCAGTCCCGGTATATACACCATATATTTT. Translated: CASSPGIYTIYF.